The 20 T cell receptor beta chains below all came from one sample that was sequenced in a study of T cell repertoires in cytomegalovirus infection (dated by TCRdb to about 2019). The treatment or condition tag for this specimen amounts to: in vitro stimulation with specific CMV peptide epitopes to enrich CMV-specific T cells. The run used an Illumina HiSeq 1500. Starting from the raw public reads, TCRdb applied fastp trimming at Q25, assembled clones with MiXCR and retained in-frame beta chains. All rows with the same CDR3 protein become a single entry with the most common DNA and genes. This sample is represented by about 480,000 distinct CDR3 sequences; 30% to 40% of them were singletons. The top ten clonotypes cover 17% of the sample. Antigen specificity for these receptors is unknown. The material sequenced was cultured PBMCs, taken from culture after CMV antigen stimulation. The receptors originated from a human donor in good health (CMV status not recorded). Some clones in this sample may be carry-over from other donors' samples.

The genes are TRBV19 and TRBJ2-1; D may be TRBD1 (5 bases). Germline V lookup: CDR1 LNHDA, CDR2 SQIVND (reference sequence). The CDR3 runs 16 residues. Trimming took 7 bases from V and 0 from J, leaving 16 bases between them. The CDR3 region is CASTLRGPSSYNEQFF. The DNA for the CDR3 is TGTGCCAGTACCCTTAGGGGTCCGAGCTCCTACAATGAGCAGTTCTTC.

The chain couples TRBV12-3 or TRBV12-4 to TRBJ1-2; a possible D gene is TRBD1 (5 bases). The CDR3 spans 14 residues. Trimming cost V 6 bases and J 4 bases, with 15 bases left between them. CDR3 bases: TGTGCCAGCAGCCAATTCCGGGACCGCTATGGCTACACCTTC. This sequence encodes CASSQFRDRYGYTF.

This clonotype appeared once. V and J are TRBV20-1 and TRBJ1-3, with D uncertain. Trimming took off 1 base at V and 6 bases at J, with 10 bases between the two ends. Germline V lookup: CDR1 DFQATT, CDR2 SNEGSKA (reference sequence). The length of the CDR3 is 13 residues. The CDR3 region has the DNA TGCAGTGCTAGAGTTGTGGCGGAAAACACCATATATTTT. This translates into CSARVVAENTIYF.

The rearrangement joins TRBV7-2 to TRBJ2-7; D gene unclear. Looked up from germline, CDR1 is SGHTA and CDR2 is FQGNSA. CDR3 length equals 13 residues. Trimming cost V 2 bases and J 3 bases, with 8 bases left between them. The CDR3 loop reads CASSLQEFYEQYV. The CDR3 nucleotides are TGTGCCAGCAGCTTACAGGAGTTCTACGAGCAGTACGTC.

The V call is TRBV5-4, the J call TRBJ2-3; D not resolved. The germline CDR1 and CDR2 sequences are SGHNT and YYREEE (reference sequence). The CDR3 has 12 amino acids. V lost 4 bases to trimming and J lost 5 bases, with 8 bases between them. The CDR3 loop is CASSGLGDTQYF. As DNA, the CDR3 is TGTGCCAGCAGCGGCCTGGGAGATACGCAGTATTTT. Complete variable domain (other parts from reference TRBV5-4 and TRBJ2-3): ETGVTQSPTHLIKTRGQQVTLRCSSQSGHNTVSWYQQALGQGPQFIFQYYREEENGRGNFPPRFSGLQFPNYSSELNVNALELDDSALYLCASSGLGDTQYFGPGTRLTVL.

The chain recombines TRBV19 with TRBJ1-4, with D possibly being TRBD1 (6 bases). The CDR3 is 13 residues long. Trimming took off 7 bases at V and 5 bases at J, with 11 bases between the two ends. CDR1 and CDR2 (germline): LNHDA, SQIVND (reference sequence). CDR3 DNA: TGTGCCAGTAATGGACAGCAAAATGAAAAACTGTTTTTT. As protein: CASNGQQNEKLFF.

This clonotype was observed a handful of times. This chain connects TRBV20-1 to TRBJ1-2; 10 positions agree with TRBD1. V was clipped by 0 bases and J by 0 bases; unmatched bases: 16. Per the germline V gene, CDR1 is DFQATT and CDR2 is SNEGSKA (reference sequence). There are 20 residues in the CDR3. The CDR3 loop is CSARDFGGQGTTISNYGYTF. DNA for the CDR3: TGCAGTGCTAGAGATTTTGGGGGACAGGGGACGACTATCTCTAACTATGGCTACACCTTC.

This clonotype was recorded a few times. V gene TRBV6-6 combines with J gene TRBJ2-7; no clear D. The CDR3 is 14 residues long. V lost 11 bases and J lost 1, with 18 bases in between. CDR1 and CDR2 (germline): MNHNY, SVGAGI (reference sequence). CDR3 sequence: CASKKRQASYEQYF. DNA for the CDR3: TGTGCCTCAAAAAAGAGGCAGGCTTCCTACGAGCAGTACTTC.

The chain uses TRBV7-2 and TRBJ2-3; TRBD2 is a possible D gene (6 bases). This CDR3 has 15 amino acids. The germline V gene encodes CDR1 SGHTA and CDR2 FQGNSA. Trimming left V 3 bases short and J 2 bases short, with 12 bases between. The chain's CDR3 is CASSFFGGITDTQYF. The CDR3 DNA is TGTGCCAGCAGCTTTTTTGGCGGGATCACAGATACGCAGTATTTT.

The V call is TRBV24-1, the J call TRBJ2-1; 9 nucleotides align to TRBD2. V dropped 3 bases and J dropped 8; count of bases not matched to a gene: 13. The CDR3 is 17 residues long. Germline values: CDR1 KGHDR, CDR2 SFDVKD. The DNA for the CDR3 is TGTGCCACCAGTGATCCTGGAAGTAGCGGGAGTTTATATGAGCAGTTCTTC. Translated: CATSDPGSSGSLYEQFF.

This chain joins TRBV11-3 and TRBJ1-5; D is unclear. V was pared by 0 bases and J by 4 bases, with 7 bases between. The CDR3 contains 14 residues. From germline, CDR1 is SGHNT and CDR2 YENEEA. CDR3 sequence reads: CASSLEPENQPQHF. CDR3 in DNA: TGTGCCAGCAGCTTAGAACCGGAGAATCAGCCCCAGCATTTT. The variable domain in full, with the rest retrieved from reference TRBV11-3 and TRBJ1-5, is EAGVVQSPRYKIIEKKQPVAFWCNPISGHNTLYWYLQNLGQGPELLIRYENEEAVDDSQLPKDRFSAERLKGVDSTLKIQPAELGDSAVYLCASSLEPENQPQHFGDGTRLSIL.

The chain combines TRBV20-1 with TRBJ1-5; 10 bases line up with TRBD1. CDR3 length: 14 residues. Germline trimming cut 5 bases from V and 7 bases from J; bases unmatched to any gene: 8. Germline V gene data show CDR1 as DFQATT and CDR2 as SNEGSKA (reference sequence). This CDR3 is CSASRDRGVQPQHF. The CDR3 DNA follows: TGCAGTGCTTCCAGGGACAGGGGAGTACAGCCCCAGCATTTT.

This clonotype was observed a handful of times. The V and J genes are TRBV7-9 and TRBJ2-5; D is perhaps TRBD2 (6 bases). V was shortened by 5 bases and J by 2 bases, with 15 bases between the two germline ends. Germline V lookup: CDR1 SEHNR, CDR2 FQNEAQ (reference sequence). The CDR3 sequence is 15 residues long. The chain's CDR3 is CASSPEGRQQETQYF. DNA of the CDR3: TGTGCCAGCAGCCCGGAGGGTCGGCAGCAAGAGACCCAGTACTTC.

The chain uses TRBV4-3 and TRBJ2-1, with TRBD1 matching 7 bases. Germline V lookup: CDR1 LGHNA, CDR2 YSLEER. V trimming: 3 bases; J trimming: 4 bases; junction bases outside the gene matches: 9. The CDR3 is 16 residues long. The CDR3 sequence: CASSQDTGTVYNEQFF. For the CDR3, the DNA is TGCGCCAGCAGCCAGGATACCGGGACAGTGTACAATGAGCAGTTCTTC.

This CDR3 reads CASRLTEHIGNTIYF. In nucleotides, the CDR3 is TGCGCCAGCAGGTTGACTGAACACATTGGGAACACCATATATTTT. This rearrangement joins TRBV4-1 to TRBJ1-3; D is unclear. Trimming removed 6 bases at V and 7 bases at J, with 19 bases between. CDR3 length: 15 amino acids. In germline, CDR1 is MGHRA, CDR2 YSYEKL.

J is TRBJ2-3 and V is TRBV18, with TRBD2 matching over 10 bases. V lost 8 bases, J lost 3 bases, and 5 bases stayed unmatched. CDR3 length: 14 residues. In germline, CDR1 is KGHSH, CDR2 LQKENI. CDR3: CASLPSGSTDTQYF. In nucleotides, the CDR3 is TGTGCCAGCCTTCCTAGCGGGAGTACAGATACGCAGTATTTT.

V is TRBV27 and J is TRBJ2-7; the match to TRBD1 covers 8 bases. This CDR3 spans 14 amino acids. The J segment lost 2 bases and the V segment lost 4 bases, leaving 4 bases of the junction unmatched. Germline CDR1 MNHEY, CDR2 SMNVEV (reference sequence). CDR3 amino acids: CASSYDRGPYEQYF. CDR3 in DNA: TGTGCCAGCAGTTACGACAGGGGCCCCTACGAGCAGTACTTC.

This clonotype occurred once. The chain couples TRBV11-3 to TRBJ2-1; TRBD2 aligns across 7 bases. Germline V gene lookup returns CDR1 SGHNT and CDR2 YENEEA. V shed 5 bases and J 9 bases; nucleotides not matched to a gene: 13. CDR3 length: 15 amino acids. The CDR3 DNA is TGTGCCAGCAGCCCCAGGCTAGCGGTTCTTGCTGAGCAGTTCTTC. Translated: CASSPRLAVLAEQFF.

The chain carries TRBV10-3 and TRBJ1-1; D gene uncertain. Trimming took off 7 bases at V and 4 bases at J, with 13 bases between the two ends. The CDR3 sequence is 13 residues long. The germline V gene has CDR1 ENHRY and CDR2 SYGVKD. This chain's CDR3 is CAIKDFYGTEAFF. The CDR3, as DNA: TGTGCCATCAAAGACTTCTACGGCACTGAAGCTTTCTTT.

This chain joins TRBV4-3 and TRBJ2-4; unclear D gene. The germline CDR1 and CDR2 sequences are LGHNA and YSLEER. Trimming took 3 bases from V and 6 from J, leaving 15 bases between them. The CDR3 extends over 15 amino acids. The chain's CDR3 is CASSQARLVPNIQYF. CDR3 sequence (DNA): TGCGCCAGCAGCCAGGCCCGTCTAGTACCAAACATTCAGTACTTC.